These 3 T cell receptor beta chains share one sample of origin, sequenced in a study of cytomegalovirus exposure and HLA in healthy donors. The PCR contained 60 Vbeta and 13 Jbeta primers. Generated by immunoSEQ multiplex PCR, the TCRdb table keeps only in-frame clones and is missing some. The sample carries 140,000 to 150,000 clones, roughly 74% recorded once. The sample comprised PBMCs. These TCRs come from a woman younger than 35 in good health and CMV-seropositive.

The rearrangement joins TRBV5-8 to TRBJ2-5, with 9 bases matching TRBD1. This CDR3 has 17 residues. Germline V gene lookup returns CDR1 SGHTS and CDR2 YDEGEE. The J segment lost 2 bases and the V segment lost 0 bases, leaving 8 bases of the junction unmatched. The CDR3, as DNA: TGTGCCAGCAGCTTGGGGACAGGGGTTCGGAGGCAAGAGACCCAGTACTTC. It codes for CASSLGTGVRRQETQYF.

This clone was picked up one time. This chain links TRBV19 with TRBJ2-5; unclear D gene. Germline values: CDR1 LNHDA, CDR2 SQIVND (reference sequence). This CDR3 is 14 amino acids long. Trimming took off 3 bases at V and 1 base at J, with 9 bases between the two ends. CDR3 sequence (DNA): TGTGCCAGTAGTATGGCGGCAGTCCAAGAGACCCAGTACTTC. As protein: CASSMAAVQETQYF.

This clone was observed once. The CDR3 sequence: CASSRVGGGASHLSGYTF. The CDR3 nucleotides are TGTGCCAGCAGCCGCGTCGGGGGGGGAGCAAGCCATTTATCAGGCTACACCTTC. The chain joins TRBV7-2 to TRBJ1-2, with a tentative D call TRBD1 (5 bases). Trimming pared 5 bases from V and 8 bases from J, leaving 30 bases between. Germline CDR1 is SGHTA and CDR2 is FQGNSA. CDR3 length: 18 amino acids.